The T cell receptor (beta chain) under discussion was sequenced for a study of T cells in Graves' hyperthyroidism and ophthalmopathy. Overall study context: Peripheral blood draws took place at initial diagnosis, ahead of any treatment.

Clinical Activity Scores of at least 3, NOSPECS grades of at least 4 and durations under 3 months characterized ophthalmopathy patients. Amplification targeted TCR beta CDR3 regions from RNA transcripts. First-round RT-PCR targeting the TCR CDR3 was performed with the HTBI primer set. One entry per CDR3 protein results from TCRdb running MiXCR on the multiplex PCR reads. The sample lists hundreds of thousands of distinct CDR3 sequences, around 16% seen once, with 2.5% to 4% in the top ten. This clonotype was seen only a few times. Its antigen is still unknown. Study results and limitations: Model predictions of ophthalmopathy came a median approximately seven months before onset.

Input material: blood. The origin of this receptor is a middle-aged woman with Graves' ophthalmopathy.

CDR3 loop: CSVDGDRDGNIQYF. The DNA for the CDR3 is TGCAGCGTTGACGGGGACAGGGATGGAAACATTCAGTACTTC. This chain links TRBV29-1 with TRBJ2-4; 9 bases fit TRBD1. After removal of 3 bases from V and 6 bases from J, the junction contained 6 bases not matched to a gene. CDR3 length equals 14 residues. CDR1 and CDR2 (germline): SQVTM, ANQGSEA.